These 10 T cell receptor beta chains originate from one sample sequenced in a study of CD8 T cells in ankylosing spondylitis. Broader study findings: Apparently characteristic of ankylosing spondylitis blood was a TCR beta motif (about eight highly homologous variants).

In TCRdb, the 5' RACE reads were re-called with MiXCR into one record per CDR3 protein. The sample shows some 840,000 distinct CDR3 sequences, roughly 12% of them seen only once. For these receptors, no antigen is known. Material: blood, either unsorted or a sorted T cell fraction (not recorded which). Every receptor here comes from a male donor with ankylosing spondylitis.

The CDR3 here is CASRIEAASFSPLHF. The CDR3 bases are TGTGCCAGCAGGATCGAGGCCGCCTCATTTTCACCCCTCCACTTT. The chain has TRBV4-2 and TRBJ1-6, with D unresolved. V lost 6 bases to trimming and J lost 9 bases, with 18 bases between them. The V gene's germline CDR1 is LGHNA and CDR2 YNFKEQ. This CDR3 is 15 amino acids long.

The chain joins TRBV6-2 or TRBV6-3 to TRBJ2-7, with TRBD1 matching 9 bases. The CDR3 consists of 17 residues. Germline CDR1 is MNHEY and CDR2 is SVGEGT. The trim removed 6 bases at V and 0 bases at J, leaving 12 bases unmatched. The CDR3 loop is CASSTAADRGSSYEQYF. CDR3 nucleotide sequence: TGTGCCAGCAGCACCGCCGCGGACAGGGGAAGCTCCTACGAGCAGTACTTC.

This clonotype turned up a few times. CDR3 residues: CASSQGTFNYGYTF. The CDR3 DNA follows: TGCGCCAGCAGCCAAGGGACGTTCAACTATGGCTACACCTTC. The rearrangement joins TRBV5-1 to TRBJ1-2; D may be TRBD1 (5 bases). Looked up from germline, CDR1 is SGHRS and CDR2 is YFSETQ. The CDR3 has 14 amino acids. V gave up 4 bases and J gave up 2 bases, with 12 bases separating them.

This clonotype was seen just once. This chain uses TRBV10-3 with TRBJ2-7; D is perhaps TRBD1 or TRBD2 (5 bases each). The germline CDR1 and CDR2 sequences are ENHRY and SYGVKD. V was trimmed by 7 bases and J by 7 bases, leaving 20 bases between them. The CDR3 length is 14 residues. The CDR3, as DNA: TGTGCCATCAATCGGGACGCGTCCTCGAGGGAGCAGTACTTC. Amino acid sequence: CAINRDASSREQYF.

This rearrangement joins TRBV20-1 to TRBJ1-5; no reliable D call. The CDR3 covers 13 residues. The V end was cut by 2 bases, the J end by 5 bases, with 10 bases between. Germline loops: CDR1 DFQATT, CDR2 SNEGSKA (reference sequence). CDR3 in DNA: TGCAGTGCTAGACAGGACTGGGATCAGCCCCAGCATTTT. This gives the protein CSARQDWDQPQHF.

This clonotype turned up a few times. The chain links TRBV5-5 to TRBJ1-3; possibly TRBD1 for D (5 bases). CDR3 length: 16 amino acids. Germline V gene sequence: CDR1 SGHKS, CDR2 YYEKEE (reference sequence). Trimming took off 1 base at V and 0 bases at J, with 11 bases between the two ends. The CDR3 region has the DNA TGTGCCAGCAGCTTGCTGAGGGGTCGCTCTGGAAACACCATATATTTT. Its protein is CASSLLRGRSGNTIYF.

Ten or more counts support this clonotype. The gene calls are TRBV4-2 and TRBJ2-2; D remains unclear. CDR1 and CDR2 (germline): LGHNA, YNFKEQ. This CDR3 region has 18 residues. V lost 1 base to trimming and J lost 0 bases, with 15 bases between them. Here the CDR3 reads CASSQGEGWNTNTGELFF. In DNA form, the CDR3 reads TGTGCCAGCAGCCAAGGGGAAGGGTGGAATACGAACACCGGGGAGCTGTTTTTT.

The rearrangement links TRBV9 to TRBJ2-2; 9 positions agree with TRBD1. V was pared by 4 bases and J by 6 bases, with 4 bases of the junction left unmatched. Germline V gene lookup returns CDR1 SGDLS and CDR2 YYNGEE. This CDR3 is built from 14 residues. The CDR3 loop reads CASSPRTGAGELFF. CDR3 nucleotides: TGTGCCAGCAGCCCTCGGACAGGGGCCGGGGAGCTGTTTTTT.

This clonotype was seen a handful of times. CDR3 amino acids: CASDGLAKGQGPHTF. DNA for the CDR3: TGTGCCAGCGACGGGCTGGCAAAAGGACAGGGCCCCCACACCTTC. The chain is built from TRBV6-1 and TRBJ1-2; 8 bases line up with TRBD1. V gave up 8 bases and J gave up 12 bases; unmatched junction bases: 20. The CDR3 length is 15 residues. CDR1 MNHNS and CDR2 SASEGT come from the germline V gene.

The rearrangement joins TRBV10-3 to TRBJ2-1; a possible D gene is TRBD2 (6 bases). The V and J ends lost 9 bases and 7 bases respectively, with 10 bases between them. The germline V gene encodes CDR1 ENHRY and CDR2 SYGVKD. This CDR3 has 11 residues. Written as DNA, the CDR3 is TGTGCCATGGGGGGAAGGAATGAGCAGTTCTTC. It yields the protein CAMGGRNEQFF.